The 18 T cell receptor beta chains listed next were all sequenced from one sample in a study of T cell responses to AZD1222 COVID-19 vaccine. Assay: immunoSEQ multiplex PCR; the TCRdb copy retains only in-frame clones and omits some. Among around 160,000 clones listed, 90% to 95% were seen once. The material was peripheral blood, obtained on day 0 of AZD1222 vaccination. The receptor set was obtained from an adult in good health.

This clone appeared once. The chain joins TRBV12-5 to TRBJ1-1, with a tentative D call TRBD1 (6 bases). Trimming left V 3 bases short and J 3 bases short, with 20 bases between. Per germline, CDR1 LGHNT and CDR2 FRNRAP. The CDR3 contains 17 residues. The CDR3 sequence is CASGFVLQGMWDTEAFF. In nucleotides, the CDR3 is TGTGCTAGTGGTTTTGTGTTGCAGGGGATGTGGGACACTGAAGCTTTCTTT.

The chain carries TRBV11-2 and TRBJ2-2; no clear D gene. This CDR3 is built from 18 residues. V was trimmed by 1 base and J by 1 base, leaving 16 bases between them. From germline, CDR1 is SGHAT and CDR2 FQNNGV. CDR3 in amino acids: CASSLVQAHFVNTGELFF. CDR3 bases: TGTGCCAGCAGCTTAGTGCAAGCACATTTCGTGAACACCGGGGAGCTGTTTTTT.

The rearrangement uses TRBV7-2 and TRBJ1-1; D might be TRBD1 (6 bases). The germline CDR1 and CDR2 sequences are SGHTA and FQGNSA. With 3 bases removed from V and 4 bases from J, the gap between germline ends came to 12 bases. The CDR3 is made up of 14 amino acids. The CDR3 nucleotides are TGTGCCAGCAGCTTTCAGGGGACGGTCACTGAAGCTTTCTTT. This codes for CASSFQGTVTEAFF.

The chain joins TRBV19 to TRBJ1-2; possibly TRBD1 for D (6 bases). The CDR3 loop spans 15 amino acids. Per the germline V gene, CDR1 is LNHDA and CDR2 is SQIVND (reference sequence). The V gene lost 2 bases and the J gene lost 0 bases, with 10 bases spanning the gap. The CDR3 sequence: CASSIQGPTNYGYTF. The CDR3 DNA reads TGTGCCAGTAGTATACAGGGGCCTACTAACTATGGCTACACCTTC.

This clone was counted once. The V call is TRBV6-2 or TRBV6-3, the J call TRBJ1-6; D is unresolved. This CDR3 contains 13 residues. The V end was cut by 2 bases, the J end by 7 bases, with 6 bases between. The germline V gene has CDR1 MNHEY and CDR2 SVGEGT. For the CDR3, the DNA is TGTGCCAGCAGTTACCCGGGAAATTCACCCCTCCACTTT. Amino acids: CASSYPGNSPLHF.

This chain uses TRBV19 with TRBJ2-2; no firm D call. Trimming cost V 9 bases and J 5 bases, with 13 bases left between them. This CDR3 contains 13 residues. CDR1 is LNHDA, CDR2 SQIVND, per germline (reference sequence). CDR3 nucleotide sequence: TGTGCCAGCCCATATGGGGAAACCGGGGAGCTGTTTTTT. Translation: CASPYGETGELFF.

CDR3 DNA sequence: TGTGCCAGTAGTATAGCCAGGGGCAATGAGCAGTTCTTC. Amino acids: CASSIARGNEQFF. This chain uses TRBV19 with TRBJ2-1, with D possibly matching TRBD1 (6 bases). Looked up from germline, CDR1 is LNHDA and CDR2 is SQIVND (reference sequence). The CDR3 covers 13 residues. The V gene lost 1 base and the J gene lost 6 bases, with 7 bases spanning the gap.

This rearrangement joins TRBV5-1 to TRBJ2-1; 12 nucleotides agree with TRBD2. With 4 bases clipped from V and 4 bases from J, the junction kept 3 bases outside the gene matches. Germline CDR1 reads SGHRS; CDR2 reads YFSETQ. The CDR3 sequence is 15 residues long. The CDR3: CASSPTSGGYNEQFF. DNA of the CDR3: TGCGCCAGCAGCCCTACTAGCGGGGGGTACAATGAGCAGTTCTTC.

This chain links TRBV7-9 with TRBJ2-7, with D unresolved. V was clipped by 3 bases and J by 2 bases, with 8 bases between them. The CDR3 covers 13 residues. Germline V gene sequence: CDR1 SEHNR, CDR2 FQNEAQ (reference sequence). The CDR3 DNA sequence: TGTGCCAGCAGCTTTGAGACCCCCTACGAGCAGTACTTC. This gives the protein CASSFETPYEQYF.

The rearrangement links TRBV7-3 to TRBJ2-5; D possibly corresponds to TRBD2 (5 bases). The V end lost 4 bases, the J end lost 5 bases, and 11 bases lay between the germline ends. The CDR3 consists of 13 residues. The germline CDR1 and CDR2 sequences are SGHTA and FQGTGA. CDR3 residues: CASSSTPGETQYF. DNA of the CDR3: TGTGCCAGCAGCTCGACCCCGGGGGAGACCCAGTACTTC. Drawing the rest from reference TRBV7-3 and TRBJ2-5, the complete variable domain is GAGVSQTPSNKVTEKGKYVELRCDPISGHTALYWYRQSLGQGPEFLIYFQGTGAADDSGLPNDRFFAVRPEGSVSTLKIQRTERGDSAVYLCASSSTPGETQYFGPGTRLLVL.

This chain links TRBV5-1 with TRBJ1-4; a possible D gene is TRBD1 (6 bases). Deletions cut 0 bases from V and 6 bases from J, with 12 bases between. Germline CDR1 SGHRS, CDR2 YFSETQ. The CDR3 runs to 15 residues. CDR3 region: CASSLGPSGDEKLFF. CDR3 DNA sequence: TGCGCCAGCAGCTTGGGGCCCTCAGGGGATGAAAAACTGTTTTTT.

This chain links TRBV6-5 with TRBJ1-1, with D perhaps TRBD1 (5 bases). This CDR3 has 15 amino acids. V shed 6 bases and J shed 0 bases, with 14 bases lying between them. Germline V gene lookup returns CDR1 MNHEY and CDR2 SVGAGI. CDR3 DNA sequence: TGTGCCAGCAGCCCGATTGGGGGGGTGAACACTGAAGCTTTCTTT. Protein product: CASSPIGGVNTEAFF.

This clone occurred once. This sequence joins TRBV4-2 and TRBJ1-1; D might be TRBD1 (6 bases). The CDR3 runs to 16 residues. Trimming took 1 base from V and 4 from J, leaving 16 bases between them. Germline loops: CDR1 LGHNA, CDR2 YNFKEQ. CDR3 loop: CASSQAGTPRGTEAFF. CDR3 sequence (DNA): TGTGCCAGCAGCCAAGCCGGGACACCGAGGGGCACTGAAGCTTTCTTT.

This rearrangement joins TRBV24-1 to TRBJ1-4; no definite D call. This CDR3 has 13 amino acids. The ends were cut back, 3 bases at V and 8 bases at J, with 9 bases in the middle. CDR1 and CDR2 from the germline V gene are KGHDR and SFDVKD. The CDR3 nucleotides read TGTGCCACCAGTGATCCTCGTGGGGAAAAACTGTTTTTT. Its protein is CATSDPRGEKLFF.

The gene calls are TRBV7-2 and TRBJ2-7; D uncertain. V was cut by 5 bases and J by 6 bases, with 8 bases left in between. Germline V gives CDR1 SGHTA, CDR2 FQGNSA. The CDR3 is 11 residues long. CDR3 in amino acids: CASSAEVEQYF. Written as DNA, the CDR3 is TGTGCCAGCAGCGCCGAGGTCGAGCAGTACTTC.

This clone was found once. The CDR3 protein is CASSPRDRGNDGYTF. The CDR3 DNA reads TGCGCCAGCAGCCCCCGGGACAGGGGGAATGATGGCTACACCTTC. The rearrangement joins TRBV4-3 to TRBJ1-2; 11 positions match TRBD1. Germline CDR1 reads LGHNA; CDR2 reads YSLEER. The CDR3 length is 15 residues. With 4 bases clipped from V and 6 bases from J, the junction kept 7 bases outside the gene matches.

The rearrangement links TRBV6-4 to TRBJ1-3; no clear D gene. CDR1 and CDR2 (germline): MRHNA, SNTAGT. Between the trimmed V and J ends, which lost 0 bases and 4 bases, there was a span of 16 bases. The CDR3 has 17 amino acids. The CDR3 reads CASSDSNQIKSGNTIYF. In nucleotides, the CDR3 is TGTGCCAGCAGTGACTCGAACCAGATAAAGTCCGGAAACACCATATATTTT.

This chain connects TRBV5-4 to TRBJ2-1, with TRBD2 identical over 7 bases. Per the germline V gene, CDR1 is SGHNT and CDR2 is YYREEE (reference sequence). The CDR3 consists of 14 residues. V gave up 0 bases and J gave up 8 bases; unmatched junction bases: 5. The CDR3 DNA reads TGTGCCAGCAGCTTGGGGTCAGGGAGGGATGAGCAGTTCTTC. This sequence encodes CASSLGSGRDEQFF.